Listed below are T cell receptor beta chains from one sample, sequenced in a study of blood T cell repertoires in COVID-19. Measured with immunoSEQ multiplex PCR; TCRdb has only the in-frame clones, and not every one. The data contain about 87,000 clones, 89% of them singletons. Sequenced: peripheral blood. The receptors were sampled from a woman aged 80 or older with active COVID-19. Both conserved end residues are part of each CDR3.

V gene	J gene	CDR3 protein
TRBV10-2	TRBJ2-7	CASRGTSVHEQYF
TRBV18	TRBJ2-1	CASSPREEQFF
TRBV7-2	TRBJ2-3	CASSLGLAARTDTQYF
TRBV6-5	TRBJ2-3	CASSPGLAGSDTQYF
TRBV15	TRBJ2-1	CATARVMAYNEQFF
TRBV13	TRBJ1-1	CASSLASTGGGEAFF
TRBV4-2	TRBJ2-2	CASSQDSHDFSGELFF
TRBV27	TRBJ2-5	CASRGLAGVKETQYF
TRBV19	TRBJ1-6	CASSISAGIKSPLHF
TRBV2	TRBJ1-1	CASLYSHVVAEAFF
TRBV4-1	TRBJ2-7	CASSQASGTYEQYF
TRBV5-1	TRBJ2-3	CASSPLYGSTDTQYF
TRBV19	TRBJ2-1	CASIKDRGLYNEQFF
TRBV2	TRBJ2-4	CASRASTGVGVF
TRBV7-3	TRBJ2-1	CASSLMQGDNEQFF
TRBV27	TRBJ2-7	CASSSGASGRGSSYEQYF
TRBV6-2/TRBV6-3	TRBJ2-7	CASSLTRDRASYEQYF
TRBV6-2/TRBV6-3	TRBJ2-7	CASSERQEQYF
TRBV16	TRBJ1-2	CASSQDSHYGYTF
TRBV3-1/TRBV3-2	TRBJ1-4	CASSRKGLHEKLFF
TRBV19	TRBJ2-2	CASSYTQARATNTGELFF
TRBV10-3	TRBJ2-4	CAISEGLVNIQYF